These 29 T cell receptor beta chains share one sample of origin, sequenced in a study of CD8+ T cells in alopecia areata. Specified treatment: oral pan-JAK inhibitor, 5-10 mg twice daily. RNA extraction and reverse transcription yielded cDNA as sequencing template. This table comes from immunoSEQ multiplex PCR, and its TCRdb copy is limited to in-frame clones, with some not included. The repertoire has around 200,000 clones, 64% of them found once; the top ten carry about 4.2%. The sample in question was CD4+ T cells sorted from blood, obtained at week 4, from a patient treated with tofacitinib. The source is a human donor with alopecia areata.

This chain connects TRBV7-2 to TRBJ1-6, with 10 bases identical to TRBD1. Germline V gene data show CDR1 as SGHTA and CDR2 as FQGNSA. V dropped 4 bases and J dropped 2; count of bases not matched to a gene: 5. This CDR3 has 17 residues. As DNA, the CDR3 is TGTGCCAGCAGCTCCAGAGGGACAGGGGCCTATAATTCACCCCTCCACTTT. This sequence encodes CASSSRGTGAYNSPLHF.

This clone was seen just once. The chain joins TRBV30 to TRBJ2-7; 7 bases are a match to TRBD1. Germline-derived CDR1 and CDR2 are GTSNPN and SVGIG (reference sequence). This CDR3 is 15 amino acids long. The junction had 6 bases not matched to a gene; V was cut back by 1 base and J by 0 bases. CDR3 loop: CAWSEQGVNSYEQYF. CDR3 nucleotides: TGTGCCTGGAGTGAGCAGGGGGTGAACTCCTACGAGCAGTACTTC.

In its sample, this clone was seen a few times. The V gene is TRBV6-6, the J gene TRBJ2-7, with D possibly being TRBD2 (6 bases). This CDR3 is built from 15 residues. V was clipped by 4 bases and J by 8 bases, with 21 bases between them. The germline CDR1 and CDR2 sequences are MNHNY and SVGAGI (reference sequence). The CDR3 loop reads CASSSYPGGLGQQYF. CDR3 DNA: TGTGCCAGCAGTTCCTACCCCGGGGGATTAGGCCAGCAGTACTTC.

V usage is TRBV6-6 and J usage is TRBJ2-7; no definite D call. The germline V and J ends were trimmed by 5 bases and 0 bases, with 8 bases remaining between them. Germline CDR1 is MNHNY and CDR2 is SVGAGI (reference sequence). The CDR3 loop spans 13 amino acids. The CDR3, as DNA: TGTGCCAGCAGTCAGGTTAGCTCCTACGAGCAGTACTTC. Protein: CASSQVSSYEQYF.

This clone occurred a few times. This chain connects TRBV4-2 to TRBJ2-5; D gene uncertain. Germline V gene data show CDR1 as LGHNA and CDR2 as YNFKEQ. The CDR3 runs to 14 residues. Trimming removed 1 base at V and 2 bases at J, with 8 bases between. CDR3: CASSQGASQETQYF. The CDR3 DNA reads TGTGCCAGCAGCCAAGGGGCAAGTCAAGAGACCCAGTACTTC.

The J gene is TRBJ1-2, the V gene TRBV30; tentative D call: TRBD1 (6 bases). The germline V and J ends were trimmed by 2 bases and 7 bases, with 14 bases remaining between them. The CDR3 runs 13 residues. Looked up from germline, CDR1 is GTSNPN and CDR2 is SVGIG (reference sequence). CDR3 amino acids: CAWSPRQVSGYTF. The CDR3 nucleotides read TGTGCCTGGAGTCCACGACAGGTATCTGGCTACACCTTC.

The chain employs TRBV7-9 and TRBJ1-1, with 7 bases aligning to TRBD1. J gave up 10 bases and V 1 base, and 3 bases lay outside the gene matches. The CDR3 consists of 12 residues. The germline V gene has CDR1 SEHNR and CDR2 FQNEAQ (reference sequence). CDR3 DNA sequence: TGTGCCAGCAGCTTAGTAGGGGGCTCAGCTTTCTTT. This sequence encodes CASSLVGGSAFF.

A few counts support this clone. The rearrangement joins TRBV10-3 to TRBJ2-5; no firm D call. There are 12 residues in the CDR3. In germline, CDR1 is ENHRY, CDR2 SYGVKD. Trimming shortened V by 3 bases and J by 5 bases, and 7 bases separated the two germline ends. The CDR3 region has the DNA TGTGCCATCAGTGACCCCGGGGAGACCCAGTACTTC. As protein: CAISDPGETQYF.

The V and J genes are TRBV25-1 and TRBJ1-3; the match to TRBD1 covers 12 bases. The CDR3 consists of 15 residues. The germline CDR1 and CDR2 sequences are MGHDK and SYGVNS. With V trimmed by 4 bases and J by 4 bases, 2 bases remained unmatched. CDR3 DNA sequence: TGTGCCAGCAGTGCGGGACAGGGGGCCGGAAACACCATATATTTT. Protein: CASSAGQGAGNTIYF.

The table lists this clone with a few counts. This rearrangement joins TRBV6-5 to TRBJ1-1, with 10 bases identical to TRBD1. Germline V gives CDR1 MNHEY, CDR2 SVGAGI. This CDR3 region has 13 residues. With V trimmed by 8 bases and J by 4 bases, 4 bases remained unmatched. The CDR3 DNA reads TGTGCCAGCGCAAGGACAGGGGGCACTGAAGCTTTCTTT. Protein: CASARTGGTEAFF.

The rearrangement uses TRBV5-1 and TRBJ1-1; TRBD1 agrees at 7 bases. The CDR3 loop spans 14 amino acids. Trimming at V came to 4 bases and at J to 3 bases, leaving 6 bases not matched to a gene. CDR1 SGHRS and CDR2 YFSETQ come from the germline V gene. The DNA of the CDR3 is TGCGCCAGCAGCCGGGACAGTAAGGACACTGAAGCTTTCTTT. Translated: CASSRDSKDTEAFF.

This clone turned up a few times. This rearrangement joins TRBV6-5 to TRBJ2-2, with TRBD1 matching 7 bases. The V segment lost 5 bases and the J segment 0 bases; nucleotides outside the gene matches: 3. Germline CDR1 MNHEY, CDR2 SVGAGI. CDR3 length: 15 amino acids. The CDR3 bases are TGTGCCAGCAGTATGGGGACAGCGAACACCGGGGAGCTGTTTTTT. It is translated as CASSMGTANTGELFF.

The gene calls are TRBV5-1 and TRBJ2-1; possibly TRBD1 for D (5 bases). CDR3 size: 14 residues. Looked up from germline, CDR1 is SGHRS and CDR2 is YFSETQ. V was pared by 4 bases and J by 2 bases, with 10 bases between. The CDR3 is CASSTDTTYNEQFF. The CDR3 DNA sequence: TGCGCCAGCAGCACGGACACCACCTACAATGAGCAGTTCTTC.

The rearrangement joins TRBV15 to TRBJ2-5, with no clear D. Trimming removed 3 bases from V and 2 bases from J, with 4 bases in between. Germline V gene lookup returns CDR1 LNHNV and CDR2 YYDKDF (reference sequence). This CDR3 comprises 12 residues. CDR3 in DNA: TGTGCCACCAGCAGCCAACAAGAGACCCAGTACTTC. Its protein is CATSSQQETQYF.

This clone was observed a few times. The CDR3 DNA is TGTGCCAGCAGCTTAGTCGGGGCAAGATCACCCCTCCACTTT. It specifies CASSLVGARSPLHF. The chain joins TRBV11-2 to TRBJ1-6; perhaps TRBD1 as D (5 bases). V was clipped by 1 base and J by 10 bases, with 11 bases between them. Germline CDR1 reads SGHAT; CDR2 reads FQNNGV. The CDR3 runs to 14 residues.

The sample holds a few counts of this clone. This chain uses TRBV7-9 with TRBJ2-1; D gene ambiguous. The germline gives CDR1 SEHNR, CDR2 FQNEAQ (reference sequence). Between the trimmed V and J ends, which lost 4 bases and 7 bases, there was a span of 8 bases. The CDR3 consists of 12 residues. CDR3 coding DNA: TGTGCCAGCAGCTCCCCCGGAAATGAGCAGTTCTTC. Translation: CASSSPGNEQFF.

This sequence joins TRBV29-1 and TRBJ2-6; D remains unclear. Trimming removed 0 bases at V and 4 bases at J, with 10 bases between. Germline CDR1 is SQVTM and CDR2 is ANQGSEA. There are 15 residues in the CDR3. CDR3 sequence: CSVEDRAAGANVLTF. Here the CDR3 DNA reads TGCAGCGTTGAAGATCGGGCGGCCGGGGCCAACGTCCTGACTTTC.

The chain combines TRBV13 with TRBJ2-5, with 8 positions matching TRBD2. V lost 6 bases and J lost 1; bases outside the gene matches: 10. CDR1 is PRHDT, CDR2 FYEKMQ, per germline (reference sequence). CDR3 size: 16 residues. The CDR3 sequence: CASRSQRGGFQETQYF. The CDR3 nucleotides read TGTGCCAGCAGATCGCAACGGGGGGGATTCCAAGAGACCCAGTACTTC.

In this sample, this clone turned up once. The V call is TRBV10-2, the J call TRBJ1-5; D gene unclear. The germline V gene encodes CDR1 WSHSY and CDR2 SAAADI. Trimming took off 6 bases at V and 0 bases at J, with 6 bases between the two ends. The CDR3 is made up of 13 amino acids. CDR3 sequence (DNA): TGCGCCAGCAGAGAAAATAGCAATCAGCCCCAGCATTTT. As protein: CASRENSNQPQHF.

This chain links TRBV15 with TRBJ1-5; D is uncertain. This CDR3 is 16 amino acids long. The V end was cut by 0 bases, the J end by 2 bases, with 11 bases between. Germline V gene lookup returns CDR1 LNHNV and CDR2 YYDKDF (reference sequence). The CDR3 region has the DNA TGTGCCACCAGCAGAGATAACGCCGGCGGCAATCAGCCCCAGCATTTT. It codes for CATSRDNAGGNQPQHF.

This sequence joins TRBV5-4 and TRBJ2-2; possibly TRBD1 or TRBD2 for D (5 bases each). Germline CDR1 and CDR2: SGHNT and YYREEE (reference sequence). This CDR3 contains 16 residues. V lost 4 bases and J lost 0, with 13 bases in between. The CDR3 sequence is CASSPPGTANTGELFF. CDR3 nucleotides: TGTGCCAGCAGCCCTCCCGGGACGGCGAACACCGGGGAGCTGTTTTTT. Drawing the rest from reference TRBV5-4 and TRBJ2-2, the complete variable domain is ETGVTQSPTHLIKTRGQQVTLRCSSQSGHNTVSWYQQALGQGPQFIFQYYREEENGRGNFPPRFSGLQFPNYSSELNVNALELDDSALYLCASSPPGTANTGELFFGEGSRLTVL.

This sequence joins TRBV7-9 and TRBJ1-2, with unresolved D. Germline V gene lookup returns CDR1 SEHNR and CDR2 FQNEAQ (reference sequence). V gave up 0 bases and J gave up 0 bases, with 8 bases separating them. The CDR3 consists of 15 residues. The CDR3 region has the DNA TGTGCCAGCAGCTTAGCGGGTGTAGCTAACTATGGCTACACCTTC. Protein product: CASSLAGVANYGYTF.

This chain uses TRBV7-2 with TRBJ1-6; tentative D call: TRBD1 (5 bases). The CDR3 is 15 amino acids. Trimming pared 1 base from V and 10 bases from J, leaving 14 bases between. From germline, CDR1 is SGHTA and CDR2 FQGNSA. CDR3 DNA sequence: TGTGCCAGCAGCTTAGGTGGCAGGGAAAACTCACCCCTCCACTTT. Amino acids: CASSLGGRENSPLHF.

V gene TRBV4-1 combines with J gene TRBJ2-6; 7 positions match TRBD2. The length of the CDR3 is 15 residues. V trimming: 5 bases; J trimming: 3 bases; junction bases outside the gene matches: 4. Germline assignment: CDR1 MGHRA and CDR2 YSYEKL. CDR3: CASSGGTIGANVLTF. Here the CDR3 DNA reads TGCGCCAGCAGCGGGGGGACTATTGGGGCCAACGTCCTGACTTTC.

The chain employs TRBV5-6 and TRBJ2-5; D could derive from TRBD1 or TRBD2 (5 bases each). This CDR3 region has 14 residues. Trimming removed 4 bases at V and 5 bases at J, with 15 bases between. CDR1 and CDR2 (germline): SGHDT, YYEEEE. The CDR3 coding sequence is TGTGCCAGCAGCCTCGATGAAGGGACGGAGACCCAGTACTTC. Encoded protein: CASSLDEGTETQYF.

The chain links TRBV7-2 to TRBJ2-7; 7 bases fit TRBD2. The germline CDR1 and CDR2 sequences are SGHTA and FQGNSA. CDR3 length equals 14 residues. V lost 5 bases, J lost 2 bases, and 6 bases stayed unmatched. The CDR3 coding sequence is TGTGCCAGCAGCCCGCGGGGGTTCACCTACGAGCAGTACTTC. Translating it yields CASSPRGFTYEQYF.

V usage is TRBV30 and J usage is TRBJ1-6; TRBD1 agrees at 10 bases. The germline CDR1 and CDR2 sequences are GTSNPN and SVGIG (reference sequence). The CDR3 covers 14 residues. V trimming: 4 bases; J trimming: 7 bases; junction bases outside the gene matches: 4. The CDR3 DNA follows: TGTGCCTGGAACCCGGGACAGGGGAATTCACCCCTCCACTTT. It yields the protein CAWNPGQGNSPLHF.

CDR3 sequence reads: CASSLDYPTGELFF. The CDR3, as DNA: TGCGCCAGCAGCCTGGACTATCCTACCGGGGAGCTGTTTTTT. This rearrangement joins TRBV5-1 to TRBJ2-2; possible D gene TRBD2, 6 bases. Per the germline V gene, CDR1 is SGHRS and CDR2 is YFSETQ. V was clipped by 4 bases and J by 5 bases, with 12 bases between them. CDR3 length: 14 amino acids.

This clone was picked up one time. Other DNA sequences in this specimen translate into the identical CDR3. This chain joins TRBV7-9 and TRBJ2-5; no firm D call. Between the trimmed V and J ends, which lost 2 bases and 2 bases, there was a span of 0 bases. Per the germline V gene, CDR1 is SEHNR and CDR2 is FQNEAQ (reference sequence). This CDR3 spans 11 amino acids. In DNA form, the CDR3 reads TGTGCCAGCAGCTTACAAGAGACCCAGTACTTC. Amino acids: CASSLQETQYF.